This T cell receptor beta chain was sequenced during a study of blood T cells in healthy people across ages. Study results and limitations: Age brought a roughly linear fall in TCR beta diversity measured per million T cells.

Only a few counts were recorded for this clonotype. Antigen specificity is unknown. Each sample yielded at least 6 micrograms of PBMC total RNA. The authors ran a second PCR of about 7 to 12 cycles using a sample-barcoded 5' primer and a J-beta primer mix. TCRdb analysed the 5' RACE reads with MiXCR anew, one entry per CDR3 protein. The top ten hold more than 20% of the sample, which has around 1,800,000 distinct CDR3 sequences, 30% to 40% seen once. Germline V gives CDR1 SGHVS, CDR2 FQNEAQ. V trimming: 5 bases; J trimming: 3 bases; junction bases outside the gene matches: 13. This CDR3 region has 17 residues.

This chain links TRBV7-8 with TRBJ2-5; 9 bases fit TRBD2. Sequencing was performed on blood. The sequence derives from a human donor in good health. The CDR3 spells CASSPGVAGETEETQYF. The CDR3 DNA sequence: TGTGCCAGCAGCCCGGGGGTAGCGGGGGAGACCGAAGAGACCCAGTACTTC.